Listed below are T cell receptor beta chains from one sample, sequenced in a study of blood T cell repertoires in COVID-19. This table comes from immunoSEQ multiplex PCR, and its TCRdb copy is limited to in-frame clones, with some not included. This table holds under 350,000 clones, around 86% found once. Sample: peripheral blood. The source of these receptors is an older man with acute or convalescent COVID-19. Each CDR3 is given with its conserved first and last residue. The D gene is left open where the match is weak. The size of a clone is reported for some rows only, either as once, few or many, or as a class for expanded clones.

TRBJ2-7	13	-	TRBV9	-	CASSVAGLHEQYF	TGTGCCAGCAGCGTGGCAGGGTTGCACGAGCAGTACTTC
TRBJ2-1	15	TRBD2	TRBV5-6	-	CASSLFAGGVNEQFF	TGTGCCAGCAGCTTGTTTGCGGGAGGGGTCAATGAGCAGTTCTTC
TRBJ1-2	16	-	TRBV2	-	CASTSKIGGGSDGYTF	TGTGCCAGCACTTCGAAAATCGGAGGAGGGTCCGATGGCTACACCTTC
TRBJ2-5	11	-	TRBV14	-	CASSQRETQYF	TGTGCCAGCAGCCAGCGGGAGACCCAGTACTTC
TRBJ2-1	15	-	TRBV24-1	-	CATSEGGTGHNEQFF	TGTGCCACCAGTGAGGGGGGGACAGGCCACAATGAGCAGTTCTTC
TRBJ1-5	12	-	TRBV19	-	CASSMRFQPQHF	TGTGCCAGTAGTATGAGGTTCCAGCCCCAGCATTTT
TRBJ1-5	16	-	TRBV19	-	CASSPPGGYGNQPQHF	TGTGCCAGTAGCCCCCCGGGGGGGTATGGCAATCAGCCCCAGCATTTT
TRBJ2-4	17	-	TRBV2	-	CASTPGQFPSAKNIQYF	TGTGCCAGCACCCCAGGACAGTTCCCTTCAGCCAAAAACATTCAGTACTTC
TRBJ1-6	14	-	TRBV2	-	CATSPLAQGSPLHF	TGTGCCACCTCTCCCCTAGCTCAGGGGTCACCCCTCCACTTT
TRBJ1-1	14	-	TRBV7-9	-	CASSLREVNTEAFF	TGTGCCAGCAGCCTCAGGGAAGTGAACACTGAAGCTTTCTTT
TRBJ1-1	12	TRBD1	TRBV7-9	-	CASSQNRGQAFF	TGTGCCAGCAGCCAGAACAGGGGGCAGGCTTTCTTT
TRBJ2-1	14	-	TRBV27	-	CASRRGVSYNEQFF	TGTGCCAGCAGGCGCGGCGTCTCCTACAATGAGCAGTTCTTC
TRBJ1-1	15	-	TRBV19	-	CASSIGRRWNTEAFF	TGTGCCAGTAGTATAGGTCGGCGGTGGAACACTGAAGCTTTCTTT
TRBJ1-6	15	-	TRBV6-1	-	CASSETQTFDSPLHF	TGTGCCAGCAGTGAGACTCAGACTTTTGATTCACCCCTCCACTTT
TRBJ1-1	13	-	TRBV20-1	-	CSASKQGNTEAFF	TGCAGTGCTAGTAAGCAGGGGAACACTGAAGCTTTCTTT
TRBJ2-3	17	-	TRBV21-1	-	CASSKVTERVSTDTQYF	TGTGCCAGCAGCAAAGTGACGGAGCGGGTAAGCACAGATACGCAGTATTTT
TRBJ2-5	13	-	TRBV11-3	-	CASSLGGQETQYF	TGTGCCAGCAGCTTAGGCGGACAAGAGACCCAGTACTTC
TRBJ1-1	14	-	TRBV6-2/TRBV6-3	once	CASSGQGSVGEAFF	TGTGCCAGCAGCGGCCAGGGTTCGGTAGGTGAAGCTTTCTTT
TRBJ2-1	17	-	TRBV21-1	-	CASSKRLAGDSYNEQFF	TGTGCCAGCAGCAAACGACTAGCGGGGGATTCCTACAATGAGCAGTTCTTC
TRBJ1-3	14	TRBD1	TRBV29-1	-	CSVDEGATGNTIYF	TGCAGCGTTGATGAGGGGGCGACTGGAAACACCATATATTTT